Following are 2 T cell receptor beta chains from one sample sequenced in a study of T cell responses to AZD1222 COVID-19 vaccine. Produced via immunoSEQ multiplex PCR; TCRdb's table is partial and in-frame only. This repertoire shows about 130,000 clones, 90% to 95% found once; its top ten account for under 4%. Sequencing was performed on peripheral blood, taken on day 0 of AZD1222 vaccination. The receptors come from an adult in good health.

The rearrangement uses TRBV7-2 and TRBJ1-2, with 11 nucleotides matching TRBD1. The CDR3 extends over 16 amino acids. V was pared by 0 bases and J by 4 bases, with 4 bases of the junction left unmatched. The V gene's germline CDR1 is SGHTA and CDR2 FQGNSA. The CDR3, as DNA: TGTGCCAGCAGCTTAGCCGGACAGGGGGCCGTCTATGGCTACACCTTC. Translation gives CASSLAGQGAVYGYTF.

CDR3 sequence reads: CAWSDPGTGGPTF. The CDR3 DNA reads as TGTGCCTGGAGTGACCCCGGGACAGGGGGCCCAACCTTC. J is TRBJ1-2 and V is TRBV30, with 12 bases aligning to TRBD1. J gave up 14 bases and V 1 base, and 8 bases lay outside the gene matches. CDR1 and CDR2 from the germline V gene are GTSNPN and SVGIG (reference sequence). CDR3 length equals 13 residues.